A single T cell receptor (beta chain) is shown here with its context. Its antigen is not known. Use of 60 Vbeta and 13 Jbeta primers characterized the PCR. Only in-frame clones appear in the TCRdb table, and some are missing; sequencing was by immunoSEQ multiplex PCR. The sample yields 250,000 to 350,000 clones, 70% to 90% seen once. This sample was included in a study of cytomegalovirus exposure and HLA in healthy donors. Across the study: Genotyping of more than 300 donors showed that approximately 83% belonged to the Caucasian-associated ancestry cluster.

General study findings and limits: Based on reports, TCR beta sequences accurately predicted HLA-A and HLA-B alleles for most subjects. Later work found most CMV-associated TCR beta chains apparently HLA-restricted.

Each donor was nominally healthy when sampled (though unrecorded immune exposures were likely). The V gene's germline CDR1 is SGHNT and CDR2 YYREEE (reference sequence). J gave up 3 bases and V 0 bases, and 9 bases lay outside the gene matches. CDR3 length: 18 amino acids. This sequence originates from a man aged 40-49 years in good health and CMV-seropositive. The V call is TRBV5-4, the J call TRBJ2-3; 11 bases are shared with TRBD2. Sample: PBMCs. The CDR3 coding sequence is TGTGCCAGCAGCTTGGGTGGTAGCGGGAGGGTGCCAACAGATACGCAGTATTTT. This translates into CASSLGGSGRVPTDTQYF.